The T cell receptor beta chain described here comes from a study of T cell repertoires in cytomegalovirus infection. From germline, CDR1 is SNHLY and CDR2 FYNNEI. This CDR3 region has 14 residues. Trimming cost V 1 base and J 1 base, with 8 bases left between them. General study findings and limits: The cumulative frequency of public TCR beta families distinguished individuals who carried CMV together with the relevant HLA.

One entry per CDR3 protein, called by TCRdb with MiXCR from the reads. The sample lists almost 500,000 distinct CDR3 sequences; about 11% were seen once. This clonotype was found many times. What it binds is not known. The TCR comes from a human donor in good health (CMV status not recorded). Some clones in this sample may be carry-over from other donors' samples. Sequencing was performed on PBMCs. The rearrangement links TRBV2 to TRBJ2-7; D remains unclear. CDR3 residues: CASSEESVSYEQYF. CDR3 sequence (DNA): TGTGCCAGCAGTGAAGAGTCAGTTTCCTACGAGCAGTACTTC.